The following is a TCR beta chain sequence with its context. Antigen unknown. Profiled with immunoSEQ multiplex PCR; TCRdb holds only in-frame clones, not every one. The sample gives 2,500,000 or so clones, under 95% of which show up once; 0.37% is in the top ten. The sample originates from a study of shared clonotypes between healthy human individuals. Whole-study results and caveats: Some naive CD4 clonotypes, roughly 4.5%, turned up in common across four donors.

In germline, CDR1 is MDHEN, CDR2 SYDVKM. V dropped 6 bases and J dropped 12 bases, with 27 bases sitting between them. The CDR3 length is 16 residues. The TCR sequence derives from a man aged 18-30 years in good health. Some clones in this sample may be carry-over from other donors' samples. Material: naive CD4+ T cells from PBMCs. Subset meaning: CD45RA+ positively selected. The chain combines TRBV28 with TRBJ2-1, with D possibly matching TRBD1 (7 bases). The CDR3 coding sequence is TGTGCCAGCAGCCGACCTCAGGGGGGAATAATGAAGGGGCAGTTCTTC. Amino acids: CASSRPQGGIMKGQFF.